A selection of T cell receptor beta chains follows, all from one sample in a study of siplizumab effects on memory and regulatory T cells. Here immunoSEQ multiplex PCR was the method, and the copy in TCRdb shows in-frame clones only, minus some. The data contain 80,000 to 130,000 clones, roughly 94% of them singletons. The sequencing sample was made of Tregs sorted from blood. These receptors were taken from a human donor in good health. Both conserved end residues are part of each CDR3. A D gene is named only where the DNA matches it firmly. Expanded clones are given a class, and other clones once, few, many or no size at all.

v_gene	j_gene	abundance	d_gene	CDR3nt	CDR3aa
TRBV27	TRBJ1-1	NA	NA	TGTGCCAGCAGTTTAAGGCAGGGGAGGAACACTGAAGCTTTCTTT	CASSLRQGRNTEAFF
TRBV7-9	TRBJ1-1	NA	NA	TGTGCCAGCAGCTTATTTTCAGCAGGTACCAGGGCTGAAGCTTTCTTT	CASSLFSAGTRAEAFF
TRBV27	TRBJ2-2	NA	TRBD1	TGTGCCAGCAGGCCTAACAGGGGAAGAATCACCGGGGAGCTGTTTTTT	CASRPNRGRITGELFF
TRBV6-1	TRBJ1-5	NA	NA	TGTGCCAGCAGTGGGGAAGTGGAACAGCCCCAGCATTTT	CASSGEVEQPQHF
TRBV5-1	TRBJ2-3	NA	TRBD2	TGCGCCAGCAGCTTGGTGGGACTAGCGGGGACAGATACGCAGTATTTT	CASSLVGLAGTDTQYF
TRBV5-1	TRBJ2-1	NA	TRBD1	TGCGCCAGCAGCAACAGGGGCTACAATGAGCAGTTCTTC	CASSNRGYNEQFF
TRBV2	TRBJ1-1	NA	NA	TGTGCCAGCAGTCGGAACAGGGTCGGCACTGAAGCTTTCTTT	CASSRNRVGTEAFF
TRBV5-4	TRBJ1-2	NA	NA	TGTGCCAGCAGCTCGAAGGGGAACTATGGCTACACCTTC	CASSSKGNYGYTF
TRBV15	TRBJ1-3	NA	NA	TGTGCCACCAGCAGAGATTGGCCAGGGACAAACACCATATATTTT	CATSRDWPGTNTIYF
TRBV2	TRBJ2-3	NA	NA	TGTGCCAGCAGTGCCCTGATCGGACGCGGCACAGATACGCAGTATTTT	CASSALIGRGTDTQYF
TRBV30	TRBJ2-3	once	TRBD2	TGTGCCTGGAGTGGGAGGGCGGGAGGTTGGACAGATACGCAGTATTTT	CAWSGRAGGWTDTQYF
TRBV4-2	TRBJ2-1	NA	TRBD2	TGTGCCAGCAGCCAAGAGGGGAAGCCAGCGGGAGGCAGCTCCTACAATGAGCAGTTCTTC	CASSQEGKPAGGSSYNEQFF
TRBV5-1	TRBJ2-7	NA	NA	TGCGCCAGCAGCTTGGCCTACGAGCAGTACTTC	CASSLAYEQYF
TRBV9	TRBJ2-6	NA	TRBD1	TGTGCCAGCAGCTACAGGGGGCTTGGGGCCAACGTCCTGACTTTC	CASSYRGLGANVLTF
TRBV2	TRBJ2-1	NA	TRBD1	TGTGCCAGCAGGCCGGGACAGGGTAGTAATTCCTACAATGAGCAGTTCTTC	CASRPGQGSNSYNEQFF
TRBV6-1	TRBJ2-4	NA	NA	TGTGCCAGCAGAATACTAGGAATTGATGTAGACATTCAGTACTTC	CASRILGIDVDIQYF
TRBV7-9	TRBJ2-4	NA	NA	TGTGCCAGCAGCTATTACGAGGCCAAAAACATTCAGTACTTC	CASSYYEAKNIQYF
TRBV28	TRBJ1-3	NA	NA	TGTGCCAGCAGTTCGGTGGGGCGCACCATATATTTT	CASSSVGRTIYF
TRBV20-1	TRBJ1-2	NA	NA	TGCAGTGCTAGAGGGGGAGGCTACACCTTC	CSARGGGYTF
TRBV7-3	TRBJ2-6	NA	NA	TGTGCCAGCACCCTCCCGGGGGGGGCCAACGTCCTGACTTTC	CASTLPGGANVLTF
TRBV7-9	TRBJ1-2	NA	TRBD1	TGTGCCAGCAGCTTTTGGACAGGGCTGAGCTACACCTTC	CASSFWTGLSYTF
TRBV5-4	TRBJ1-5	once	TRBD1	TGTGCCAGCAGCGAAGGGACAGGGGGCGGTCAGCCCCAGCATTTT	CASSEGTGGGQPQHF
TRBV11-1	TRBJ2-5	once	TRBD1	TGTGCCAGCAGCGGCAGGGGGCGCCAAGAGACCCAGTACTTC	CASSGRGRQETQYF
TRBV20-1	TRBJ1-6	once	TRBD1	TGCAGTGCTAAGACAGGGACACCCCTCCACTTT	CSAKTGTPLHF
TRBV7-2	TRBJ1-1	NA	NA	TGTGCCAGCAGCTCCCAGACGATTACAGTGAACACTGAAGCTTTCTTT	CASSSQTITVNTEAFF
TRBV29-1	TRBJ1-1	medium-sized	NA	TGCAGCGTTGCAGGGTATGCCTACACTGAAGCTTTCTTT	CSVAGYAYTEAFF
TRBV4-1	TRBJ2-7	NA	NA	TGCGCCAGCAGCTTCCGGGACGAGAACTACGAGCAGTACTTC	CASSFRDENYEQYF
TRBV6-1	TRBJ2-1	once	TRBD1	TGTGCCAGCCTTCGGGACAGCTCCTACAATGAGCAGTTCTTC	CASLRDSSYNEQFF
TRBV29-1	TRBJ2-2	NA	TRBD1	TGCAGCGTTGAACGACAGGGTTACGCGAACACCGGGGAGCTGTTTTTT	CSVERQGYANTGELFF
TRBV6-4	TRBJ1-3	NA	NA	TGTGCCAGCAAAAGGTGGGGAAACACCATATATTTT	CASKRWGNTIYF
TRBV6-1	TRBJ1-3	NA	NA	TGTGCCAGCAGTGAAGGGTTCCCTACTATCTCTTTT	CASSEGFPTISF
TRBV11-2	TRBJ2-5	NA	NA	TGTGCCAGCAGCCAGTTTATAGAGACCCAGTACTTC	CASSQFIETQYF
TRBV5-4	TRBJ2-4	NA	NA	TGTGCCAGCAGCTTGGGAGGCAGGGATGTTTTAGACATTCAGTACTTC	CASSLGGRDVLDIQYF
TRBV25-1	TRBJ1-6	NA	TRBD1	TGTGCCAGCAGCCCGACAGGGTCGAATTCACCCCTCCACTTT	CASSPTGSNSPLHF
TRBV30	TRBJ1-6	once	NA	TGTGCCTCGACAGAACAGGGAAGGAGCTCCTATAATTCACCCCTCCACTTT	CASTEQGRSSYNSPLHF
TRBV6-1	TRBJ2-7	NA	TRBD1	TGTGCCAGCAAACAGGGGGCGAGGAGGAGGGACGAGCAGTACTTC	CASKQGARRRDEQYF
TRBV5-6	TRBJ1-2	once	NA	TGTGCCAGCAGCTTGAAAGGGGAAAGGTATGGCTACACCTTC	CASSLKGERYGYTF
TRBV30	TRBJ1-1	NA	NA	TGTGCCTGGGAGAGGACAGCGAACACTGAAGCTTTCTTT	CAWERTANTEAFF
TRBV29-1	TRBJ2-7	once	TRBD1	TGCAGCGTTGGCTTTCGGGACAGCCGCTACGAGCAGTACTTC	CSVGFRDSRYEQYF
TRBV5-5	TRBJ2-1	NA	NA	TGTGCCAGCAGCTTGGTAAACCCACCCTACAATGAGCAGTTCTTC	CASSLVNPPYNEQFF
TRBV7-2	TRBJ1-1	NA	NA	TGTGCCAGCAGCCCAGAGGCGTGGGGATCTAGGAACACTGAAGCTTTCTTT	CASSPEAWGSRNTEAFF
TRBV5-1	TRBJ1-2	NA	NA	TGCGCCAGCAGTGTGTCAGGAGCTAACTATGGCTACACCTTC	CASSVSGANYGYTF
TRBV25-1	TRBJ1-3	NA	NA	TGTGCCAGCAGTGTCGTCGGGCCCACCATATATTTT	CASSVVGPTIYF
TRBV28	TRBJ2-2	NA	NA	TGTGCCAGCAGTTTCTTCGTGGCCCGGGAGCTGTTTTTT	CASSFFVARELFF
TRBV25-1	TRBJ1-1	NA	NA	TGTGCCAGCCCCCAGATGTCTCCCCCCCCCACTGAAGCTTTCTTT	CASPQMSPPPTEAFF
TRBV25-1	TRBJ1-6	NA	NA	TGTGCCAGCACCGCCGGCATTGGACCCCTCCACTTT	CASTAGIGPLHF
TRBV5-1	TRBJ2-7	once	TRBD2	TGCGCCAGCAGCCCTTTGACTAGCGGGAGGACGAGCTCCTACGAGCAGTACTTC	CASSPLTSGRTSSYEQYF
TRBV15	TRBJ2-7	NA	NA	TGTGCCACCAGCAGAGGGAAGGGCTACGAGCAGTACTTC	CATSRGKGYEQYF
TRBV5-3	TRBJ2-2	NA	NA	TGTGCCAGAAGCTTGAGCACCGGGGAGCTGTTTTTT	CARSLSTGELFF
TRBV19	TRBJ2-7	NA	NA	TGTGCCAGTAGTAACCGTCACTCCTACGAGCAGTACTTC	CASSNRHSYEQYF
TRBV5-4	TRBJ2-3	NA	NA	TGTGCCAGCAGCCCTGGAGGGGATCCGGGGGCAGATACGCAGTATTTT	CASSPGGDPGADTQYF
TRBV6-5	TRBJ1-5	NA	NA	TGTGCCAGCAGTATAGGCTATAGCAATCAGCCCCAGCATTTT	CASSIGYSNQPQHF
TRBV27	TRBJ1-1	once	TRBD1	TGTGCCAGCAGTCCTTTTACAGGGGGGAAGACTGAAGCTTTCTTT	CASSPFTGGKTEAFF
TRBV20-1	TRBJ2-5	NA	NA	TGCAGTGCTAGTCTTGGAGAGACCCAGTACTTC	CSASLGETQYF
TRBV28	TRBJ2-7	NA	TRBD1	TGTGCCAGCCAGACAGGGGTCTCCTACGAGCAGTACTTC	CASQTGVSYEQYF
TRBV6-1	TRBJ1-6	NA	NA	TGTGCCAGCAGTGAATTCGGGTTATCACCCCTCCACTTT	CASSEFGLSPLHF
TRBV4-1	TRBJ1-3	NA	TRBD1	TGCGCCAGCAGCCAAGTTTTTTGGGTTAGCCACGGGACAGAAGGAAACACCATATATTTT	CASSQVFWVSHGTEGNTIYF
TRBV4-2	TRBJ2-5	NA	NA	TGTGCCAGCAGCCACTCCAAGGGGTCCGAGACCCAGTACTTC	CASSHSKGSETQYF
TRBV29-1	TRBJ2-2	NA	NA	TGCAGCGTTGGAAGGGAAACCGGGGAGCTGTTTTTT	CSVGRETGELFF
TRBV29-1	TRBJ2-1	NA	NA	TGCAGCGTTGGTGGATCAAGCTCCTACAATGAGCAGTTCTTC	CSVGGSSSYNEQFF